The 19 T cell receptor beta chains below were found in one sample sequenced in a study of T-cell memory formation after mild COVID-19. TCRdb re-analysed the 5' RACE reads in MiXCR, keeping a single row per CDR3 protein. The table records fewer than 140,000 distinct CDR3 sequences, 15% to 20% of them present only once. The material sequenced was PBMCs or a T cell subset sorted from them (not recorded which). The receptor source for this set is an adult woman who had mild COVID-19 (a few samples of this study predate the infection). Cell type and time point are not known.

This clonotype has only one observation. The chain uses TRBV24-1 and TRBJ2-3; possible D gene TRBD2, 5 bases. Trimming shortened V by 1 base and J by 11 bases, and 12 bases separated the two germline ends. The CDR3 loop spans 13 amino acids. Germline V CDR1 and CDR2: KGHDR, SFDVKD. The CDR3 reads CATSDFRTRGQYF. CDR3 sequence (DNA): TGTGCCACCAGTGATTTCCGGACCCGGGGGCAGTATTTT.

This clonotype was seen a handful of times. V gene TRBV14 combines with J gene TRBJ2-5, with D possibly being TRBD1 (5 bases). There are 14 residues in the CDR3. Trimming removed 3 bases from V and 2 bases from J, with 10 bases in between. Germline V lookup: CDR1 SGHDN, CDR2 FVKESK. The CDR3 DNA is TGTGCCAGCAGCCAGACAGCTCTTCAAGAGACCCAGTACTTC. Protein: CASSQTALQETQYF.

The chain recombines TRBV19 with TRBJ2-7; 9 positions match TRBD2. The CDR3 sequence is 15 residues long. The V segment lost 2 bases and the J segment 3 bases; nucleotides outside the gene matches: 5. Germline-derived CDR1 and CDR2 are LNHDA and SQIVND (reference sequence). The CDR3 bases are TGTGCCAGTAGTATAAGCTCTAGCGGGAACTACGAGCAGTACTTC. Its translation: CASSISSSGNYEQYF.

A few counts support this clonotype. The chain employs TRBV11-2 and TRBJ2-5; D unclear. V lost 4 bases to trimming and J lost 7 bases, with 19 bases between them. The CDR3 has 15 amino acids. Germline CDR1 is SGHAT and CDR2 is FQNNGV. The CDR3 bases are TGTGCCAGCAGCTACCCCCTTGAGGTTCGGGCGACCCAGTACTTC. This codes for CASSYPLEVRATQYF.

The DNA for the CDR3 is TGTGCCAGCGTTTCAAGCGGGAGAGGGGATAATGAGCAGTTCTTC. Its translation: CASVSSGRGDNEQFF. The chain recombines TRBV13 with TRBJ2-1, with 8 bases lining up with TRBD2. V lost 8 bases to trimming and J lost 7 bases; unmatched junction nucleotides: 13. Germline values: CDR1 PRHDT, CDR2 FYEKMQ (reference sequence). The CDR3 sequence is 15 residues long.

This clonotype turned up a few times. The rearrangement links TRBV7-9 to TRBJ2-1; D may be TRBD1 (5 bases). This CDR3 has 13 amino acids. The germline V gene has CDR1 SEHNR and CDR2 FQNEAQ (reference sequence). V was clipped by 4 bases and J by 14 bases, with 18 bases between them. The CDR3 bases are TGTGCCAGCAGCTGGACCCTAGTAGAAGGGGAGTTCTTC. Its protein product is CASSWTLVEGEFF.

The chain employs TRBV14 and TRBJ2-5, with unresolved D. This CDR3 has 18 amino acids. V was pared by 0 bases and J by 5 bases, with 22 bases between. CDR1 is SGHDN and CDR2 is FVKESK in the germline V gene. The CDR3 coding sequence is TGTGCCAGCAGCCAAGAAAGGAGCGCCACTCCGGCTAGGGAGACCCAGTACTTC. Translation: CASSQERSATPARETQYF.

This clonotype came up a few times. The V and J genes are TRBV4-2 and TRBJ2-7; 7 nucleotides align to TRBD2. The CDR3 runs 15 residues. Trimming at V came to 0 bases and at J to 6 bases, leaving 8 bases not matched to a gene. The germline gives CDR1 LGHNA, CDR2 YNFKEQ. CDR3: CASSQEGPVAGEQYF. CDR3 nucleotides: TGTGCCAGCAGCCAAGAGGGGCCAGTAGCGGGCGAGCAGTACTTC.

The chain is built from TRBV9 and TRBJ2-1; weak D call: TRBD1 (6 bases). The V end was cut by 0 bases, the J end by 7 bases, with 8 bases between. The CDR3 sequence is 13 residues long. Germline CDR1 SGDLS, CDR2 YYNGEE. CDR3 DNA sequence: TGTGCCAGCAGCGTAGAGGGGGAAAATGAGCAGTTCTTC. Its translation: CASSVEGENEQFF.

The chain's CDR3 is CASSPLGGANVLTF. The CDR3 DNA is TGTGCCAGCAGTCCCCTCGGTGGGGCCAACGTCCTGACTTTC. V usage is TRBV27 and J usage is TRBJ2-6; the D is unclear. The CDR3 length is 14 residues. Trimming removed 5 bases at V and 3 bases at J, with 8 bases between. Germline-derived CDR1 and CDR2 are MNHEY and SMNVEV (reference sequence).

This clonotype was counted only a few times. This chain connects TRBV7-9 to TRBJ2-7; D may be TRBD2 (6 bases). The length of the CDR3 is 13 residues. Germline lookup yields CDR1 SEHNR and CDR2 FQNEAQ (reference sequence). V lost 6 bases to trimming and J lost 4 bases, with 13 bases between them. The CDR3 nucleotides read TGTGCCAGCAGTAAGCCAGGGACTTACGAGCAGTACTTC. This gives the protein CASSKPGTYEQYF.

This clonotype was observed a handful of times. The CDR3 coding sequence is TGCGCCAGCAGCCCTGGGACAGCTATATACAATGAGCAGTTCTTC. Its translation is CASSPGTAIYNEQFF. This chain uses TRBV5-1 with TRBJ2-1; the match to TRBD1 covers 7 bases. The J segment lost 4 bases and the V segment lost 4 bases, leaving 8 bases of the junction unmatched. Germline CDR1 is SGHRS and CDR2 is YFSETQ. This CDR3 region has 15 residues.

This clonotype was seen a handful of times. V usage is TRBV7-2 and J usage is TRBJ2-7, with 8 nucleotides matching TRBD2. Per germline, CDR1 SGHTA and CDR2 FQGNSA. The CDR3 length is 14 residues. The V and J ends lost 4 bases and 0 bases, in that order; junction bases with no gene match: 2. Here the CDR3 reads CASSSSGSSYEQYF. CDR3 bases: TGTGCCAGCAGCTCAAGCGGGAGCTCCTACGAGCAGTACTTC.

This clonotype was seen repeatedly, ten times or more. The J gene is TRBJ1-6, the V gene TRBV20-1, with 8 bases that match TRBD1. V was pared by 6 bases and J by 8 bases, with 12 bases of the junction left unmatched. This CDR3 comprises 15 residues. Per germline, CDR1 DFQATT and CDR2 SNEGSKA (reference sequence). This chain's CDR3 is CSAGLDRGADSPLHF. The CDR3 region has the DNA TGCAGTGCCGGCCTCGACAGGGGAGCGGATTCACCCCTCCACTTT.

This clonotype was observed a handful of times. V and J are TRBV29-1 and TRBJ1-5, with D perhaps TRBD1 (6 bases). The CDR3 is 13 amino acids. Germline V lookup: CDR1 SQVTM, CDR2 ANQGSEA. V was pared by 7 bases and J by 5 bases, with 15 bases between. The CDR3 bases are TGCAGCGCGGGGGTGGACAGATATCAGCCCCAGCATTTT. Translation gives CSAGVDRYQPQHF.

The rearrangement links TRBV6-2 or TRBV6-3 to TRBJ1-2; the D gene is possibly TRBD1 (6 bases). The CDR3 runs to 15 residues. CDR1 MNHEY and CDR2 SVGEGT come from the germline V gene. V lost 4 bases and J lost 4, with 16 bases in between. The CDR3 region has the DNA TGTGCCAGCAGTTTAAACGCAGGGGCGTCCTATGGCTACACCTTC. It yields the protein CASSLNAGASYGYTF.

This clonotype was picked up a small number of times. Germline and junction disagree at one end, which may indicate a read error. This chain joins TRBV7-7 and TRBJ2-1; tentatively, D is TRBD2 (5 bases). In germline, CDR1 is SSHAT, CDR2 FNYEAQ (reference sequence). The CDR3 contains 13 residues. The CDR3 reads CASSPTVRDEQFF. The CDR3 bases are TGTGCTAGCAGCCCGACCGTGCGGGATGAGCAGTTCTTC.

The genes are TRBV19 and TRBJ1-1, with D unresolved. The CDR3 extends over 15 amino acids. V dropped 6 bases and J dropped 6 bases, with 20 bases sitting between them. The germline gives CDR1 LNHDA, CDR2 SQIVND (reference sequence). In DNA form, the CDR3 reads TGTGCCAGTAGCTTATTGGTCGGAGTGCAGGCTGAAGCTTTCTTT. Translation gives CASSLLVGVQAEAFF.

The V and J genes are TRBV29-1 and TRBJ2-5; 11 bases match TRBD2. V was clipped by 5 bases and J by 1 base; unmatched bases: 12. The CDR3 is 17 residues long. Per germline, CDR1 SQVTM and CDR2 ANQGSEA. CDR3 in amino acids: CSVLYSGTSGFQETQYF. For the CDR3, the DNA is TGCAGCGTTTTATACTCCGGGACTAGCGGATTCCAAGAGACCCAGTACTTC.